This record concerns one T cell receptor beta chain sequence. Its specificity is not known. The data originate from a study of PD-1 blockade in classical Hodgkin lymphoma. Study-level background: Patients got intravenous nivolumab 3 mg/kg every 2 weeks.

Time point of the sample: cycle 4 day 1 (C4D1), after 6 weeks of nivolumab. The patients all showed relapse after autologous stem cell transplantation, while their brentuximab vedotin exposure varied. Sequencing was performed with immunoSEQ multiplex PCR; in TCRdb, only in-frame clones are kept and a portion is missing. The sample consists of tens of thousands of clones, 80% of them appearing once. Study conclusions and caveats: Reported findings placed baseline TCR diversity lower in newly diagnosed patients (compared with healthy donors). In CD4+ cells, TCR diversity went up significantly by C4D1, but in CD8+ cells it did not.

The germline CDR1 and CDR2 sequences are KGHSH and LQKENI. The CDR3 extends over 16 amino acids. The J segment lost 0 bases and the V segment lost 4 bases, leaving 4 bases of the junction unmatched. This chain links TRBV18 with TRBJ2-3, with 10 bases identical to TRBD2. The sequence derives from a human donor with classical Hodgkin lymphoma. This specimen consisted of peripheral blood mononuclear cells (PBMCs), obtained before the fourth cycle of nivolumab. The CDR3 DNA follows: TGTGCCAGCTCACGGACTAGCGGCCTTAGCACAGATACGCAGTATTTT. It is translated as CASSRTSGLSTDTQYF.